A selection of T cell receptor beta chains follows, all from one sample in a study of T cell changes during pregnancy in multiple sclerosis. TCRdb keeps only in-frame clones here, not all; method: immunoSEQ multiplex PCR. The profile shows around 100,000 clones, roughly 93% of them singletons. Specimen: peripheral blood, collected before pregnancy. Source of these receptors: a female donor with multiple sclerosis, enrolled in a pregnancy study. CDR3s include the opening cysteine and the closing phenylalanine or tryptophan. The D gene is left open where the match is weak. Clone size, where shown, is once, few, many, or a class for clones that have expanded.

d_call	v_call	j_call	clone_size	cdr3_nt	cdr3_aa
.	TRBV9	TRBJ1-2	.	TGTGCCAGCAGCGTAGTATCCGACAGTAACTATGGCTACACCTTC	CASSVVSDSNYGYTF
.	TRBV25-1	TRBJ1-1	few	TGTGCCAGCAAGCACCCGAACACTGAAGCTTTCTTT	CASKHPNTEAFF
.	TRBV2	TRBJ2-2	once	TGTGCCAGCAGTGAATGGGAAGGGGGACAGAACACCGGGGAGCTGTTTTTT	CASSEWEGGQNTGELFF
.	TRBV6-5	TRBJ2-2	.	TGTGCCAGCAGGGGGAGGAAAGCGAACACCGGGGAGCTGTTTTTT	CASRGRKANTGELFF
.	TRBV27	TRBJ2-7	.	TGTGCCAGCTTTAGCTCCTACGAGCAGTACTTC	CASFSSYEQYF
.	TRBV30	TRBJ2-7	.	TGTGCCTGGAATGAGAACTCTGAGGAGCAGTACTTC	CAWNENSEEQYF
TRBD2	TRBV27	TRBJ2-1	.	TGTGCCAGCAGAACCTACACTAGCGGGGCCTCCTACAATGAGCAGTTCTTC	CASRTYTSGASYNEQFF
.	TRBV11-2	TRBJ1-5	.	TGTGCCAGCTCTAGGGGAGGGGGGAATCAGCCCCAGCATTTT	CASSRGGGNQPQHF
TRBD2	TRBV13	TRBJ2-1	once	TGTGCCAGCAGCTTAGTCGCTAGCGGGAGGGATGAGCAGTTCTTC	CASSLVASGRDEQFF
.	TRBV7-2	TRBJ1-4	.	TGTGCCAGCAGCTTAGCCCGTGACAGCGCAAAACTGTTTTTT	CASSLARDSAKLFF
TRBD2	TRBV5-4	TRBJ2-4	.	TGTGCCAGCAGTCAAGAGACTAGCGCTTTTGATAACATTCAGTACTTC	CASSQETSAFDNIQYF
.	TRBV21-1	TRBJ1-1	.	TGTGCCGGCAGCACGAGTTCCGGGACAGGGAGGTACACTGAAGCTTTCTTT	CAGSTSSGTGRYTEAFF
.	TRBV30	TRBJ1-2	.	TGTGCCTGGAGCCAGGTCTCTAACTATGGCTACACCTTC	CAWSQVSNYGYTF
.	TRBV19	TRBJ1-3	.	TGTGCCAGTAGTTTTCGTTCTGGAAACACCATATATTTT	CASSFRSGNTIYF
TRBD1	TRBV7-2	TRBJ1-5	once	TGTGCCAGCAGCTTAGGGGACAGTCGTAATCAGCCCCAGCATTTT	CASSLGDSRNQPQHF
.	TRBV6-6	TRBJ2-1	.	TGTGCCAGCAAGGATGAGGTCGGTCTGCAGTTCTTC	CASKDEVGLQFF
.	TRBV15	TRBJ2-3	.	TGTGCCACCAGTCCCGTCAGCACAGATACGCAGTATTTT	CATSPVSTDTQYF
TRBD1	TRBV6-5	TRBJ1-5	.	TGTGCCAGCAGTTACTCGAGACAGGGGAATCAGCCCCAGCATTTT	CASSYSRQGNQPQHF
TRBD2	TRBV6-1	TRBJ2-3	.	TGTGCCAGCAGTGCAACTAGCGGGAGTTCCACAGATACGCAGTATTTT	CASSATSGSSTDTQYF
TRBD1	TRBV7-9	TRBJ2-7	.	TGTGCCAGCAGCCCCCTGGACAGGTACGAGCAGTACTTC	CASSPLDRYEQYF
.	TRBV29-1	TRBJ2-2	few	TGCAGCGTTGATGGTCCAGGGGTCACCGGGGAGCTGTTTTTT	CSVDGPGVTGELFF
TRBD2	TRBV28	TRBJ2-3	.	TGTGCCACAGCGGGGTCCACAGATACGCAGTATTTT	CATAGSTDTQYF
.	TRBV7-2	TRBJ2-3	once	TGTGCCAGCAGCTTCCCCGGGGCAGATACGCAGTATTTT	CASSFPGADTQYF
.	TRBV7-7	TRBJ2-7	.	TGTGCCAGCAGTTCCGGCTGGGGCAGCGAGCAGTACTTC	CASSSGWGSEQYF
.	TRBV27	TRBJ1-3	.	TGTGCCAGCAGTTCCGGACAGTACTCTGGAAACACCATATATTTT	CASSSGQYSGNTIYF
TRBD1	TRBV28	TRBJ1-1	.	TGTGCCAGCAGTCGCAGGGGGCTCACTGAAGCTTTCTTT	CASSRRGLTEAFF
.	TRBV18	TRBJ1-2	.	TGTGCCAGCTCTACCCAAGGGAGAGACTTAACTAACTATGGCTACACCTTC	CASSTQGRDLTNYGYTF
.	TRBV27	TRBJ2-3	.	TGTGCCAGCAGTGGGAGGGACAGGAGCACAGATACGCAGTATTTT	CASSGRDRSTDTQYF
.	TRBV5-1	TRBJ1-1	.	TGCGCCAGCAGCTTGGGGGCAGGGATCATGAACACTGAAGCTTTCTTT	CASSLGAGIMNTEAFF
.	TRBV2	TRBJ1-1	.	TGTGCCAGCAGTCGTGGGGGGGCCACTGAAGCTTTCTTT	CASSRGGATEAFF
.	TRBV19	TRBJ2-7	.	TGTGCCAGTAGTTCGACGCAGGGGATCGAGCAGTACTTC	CASSSTQGIEQYF
TRBD1	TRBV5-1	TRBJ2-3	.	TGCGCCAGCAGCCGCCCGGGACAGGGCATTGATACGCAGTATTTT	CASSRPGQGIDTQYF
TRBD2	TRBV10-2	TRBJ2-2	.	TGCGCCAGCAGGGGGGTAGCGGGAGAAAATGTGCGGGAGCTGTTTTTT	CASRGVAGENVRELFF
TRBD2	TRBV29-1	TRBJ2-1	.	TGCAGCGGAATAGGACTAGCGGGAGTCGATGAGCAGTTCTTC	CSGIGLAGVDEQFF
TRBD1	TRBV5-4	TRBJ2-7	.	TGTGCCAGCAGCCCGGGACAGGGGGGCCGATACGAGCAGTACTTC	CASSPGQGGRYEQYF
TRBD1	TRBV4-3	TRBJ1-1	.	TGCGCCAGCAGCCAATCGACAGGGACTGAAGCTTTCTTT	CASSQSTGTEAFF
.	TRBV9	TRBJ2-1	.	TGTGCCAGCAGCGTAGCAGGGTACAATGAGCAGTTCTTC	CASSVAGYNEQFF
.	TRBV20-1	TRBJ2-5	.	TGCAGTGCTAGCGGGGAAGAGACCCAGTACTTC	CSASGEETQYF
TRBD1	TRBV5-4	TRBJ1-2	.	TGTGCCAGCAGCTTGGTAGGGACAGGGTACGGCGGCTACACCTTC	CASSLVGTGYGGYTF
TRBD2	TRBV19	TRBJ2-7	.	TGTGCCAGTAGTTCCGGACTAGCGGGAGGGCCGAATGAGCAGTACTTC	CASSSGLAGGPNEQYF
.	TRBV13	TRBJ2-6	.	TGTGCCAGCAGGCAGGGCCTAGGGGCCAACGTCCTGACTTTC	CASRQGLGANVLTF
TRBD1	TRBV27	TRBJ1-4	.	TGTGCCAGTCAACACCAGGGGGCGGATGAAAAACTGTTTTTT	CASQHQGADEKLFF
.	TRBV6-5	TRBJ2-7	.	TGTGCCAGCAGTACACAGAGGTGGGAGTGGCAGTACTTC	CASSTQRWEWQYF
TRBD1	TRBV25-1	TRBJ1-4	.	TGTGCCAGCACATTCCACGGGACAGGGGATGGAAAACTGTTTTTT	CASTFHGTGDGKLFF
TRBD1	TRBV7-9	TRBJ2-7	once	TGTGCCAGCAGCGGATCCGGGACAGAAGCCTACGAGCAGTACTTC	CASSGSGTEAYEQYF
.	TRBV27	TRBJ2-7	.	TGTGCCAGCAGACGGGGAGGTGGCTTCTACGAGCAGTACTTC	CASRRGGGFYEQYF